This passage covers 18 T cell receptor beta chains from one sample sequenced in a study of blood T cells in healthy people across ages. A second PCR of about 6 to 12 cycles used a sample-barcoded 5' primer and a J-beta primer mix. MiXCR, run by TCRdb on the 5' RACE reads, gives a single entry per CDR3 protein. The sample records more than 650,000 distinct CDR3 sequences, about 20% being singletons. Sequenced sample: blood. All receptors derive from a man in his 70s in good health.

The genes are TRBV7-9 and TRBJ2-7; D possibly corresponds to TRBD1 (6 bases). This CDR3 contains 14 residues. Between the trimmed V and J ends, which lost 5 bases and 3 bases, there was a span of 14 bases. Looked up from germline, CDR1 is SEHNR and CDR2 is FQNEAQ (reference sequence). Here the CDR3 reads CASSPKQGIYEQYV. CDR3 DNA: TGTGCCAGCAGCCCAAAACAGGGTATCTACGAGCAGTACGTC.

This clonotype has just a few counts. The chain links TRBV21-1 to TRBJ2-1; the D segment call TRBD1 is taken from the table without a DNA check. TRBV21-1 is termed a pseudogene. This CDR3 contains 17 residues. CDR3 bases: TGTGCCAGCAGCAAATCGCAGGGGGGACAGAGATACAATGAGCAGTTCTTC. Encoded protein: CASSKSQGGQRYNEQFF.

This clonotype was detected many times. This chain joins TRBV28 and TRBJ2-1; D gene ambiguous. V was clipped by 6 bases and J by 7 bases, with 7 bases between them. Looked up from germline, CDR1 is MDHEN and CDR2 is SYDVKM. The CDR3 totals 11 residues. CDR3 loop: CASRLWNEQFF. The CDR3 DNA follows: TGTGCCAGCAGGTTGTGGAATGAGCAGTTCTTC. The full variable domain, completed using reference TRBV28 and TRBJ2-1, is DVKVTQSSRYLVKRTGEKVFLECVQDMDHENMFWYRQDPGLGLRLIYFSYDVKMKEKGDIPEGYSVSREKKERFSLILESASTNQTSMYLCASRLWNEQFFGPGTRLTVL.

As regards this clonotype: Here the CDR3 omits its conserved ending phenylalanine or tryptophan, so a read error is the likely source. The chain has TRBV3-1 and TRBJ2-7; D gene uncertain. The ends were cut back, 2 bases at V and 7 bases at J, with 9 bases in the middle. The germline CDR1 and CDR2 sequences are LGHDT and YNNKEL (reference sequence). This CDR3 region has 12 residues. CDR3 coding DNA: TGTGCCAGCAGCCAAATCGAATATGAGCAGTACTTA. This gives the protein CASSQIEYEQYL.

The V call is TRBV20-1, the J call TRBJ1-2; D gene ambiguous. The V gene's germline CDR1 is DFQATT and CDR2 SNEGSKA (reference sequence). This CDR3 spans 14 amino acids. The V end lost 5 bases, the J end lost 4 bases, and 17 bases lay between the germline ends. This chain's CDR3 is CSADPTPWGYGYTF. The CDR3 region has the DNA TGCAGTGCTGACCCGACACCCTGGGGCTATGGCTACACCTTC.

The V and J genes are TRBV24-1 and TRBJ1-2; perhaps TRBD1 as D (5 bases). The germline CDR1 and CDR2 sequences are KGHDR and SFDVKD. CDR3 length: 13 residues. V was shortened by 1 base and J by 8 bases, with 10 bases between the two germline ends. CDR3 protein: CATSDFGRDGYTF. The CDR3 DNA reads as TGTGCCACCAGTGATTTTGGCCGGGACGGCTACACCTTC.

This clonotype was detected a few times. The CDR3: CASSLETGGYGYTF. The CDR3 DNA sequence: TGTGCCAGCAGTTTAGAGACAGGGGGGTATGGCTACACCTTC. The chain recombines TRBV28 with TRBJ1-2; 9 bases are shared with TRBD1. With V trimmed by 2 bases and J by 5 bases, 3 bases remained unmatched. CDR3 length equals 14 residues. CDR1 and CDR2 (germline): MDHEN, SYDVKM.

The chain combines TRBV27 with TRBJ1-6, with TRBD1 matching over 7 bases. The length of the CDR3 is 15 residues. Trimming cost V 6 bases and J 3 bases; bases outside gene matches: 5. Germline CDR1 is MNHEY and CDR2 is SMNVEV (reference sequence). In nucleotides, the CDR3 is TGTGCCAGCAGCCGTGGACAGGTCTATAATTCACCCCTCCACTTT. This codes for CASSRGQVYNSPLHF.

The chain recombines TRBV7-9 with TRBJ1-4, with D uncertain. This CDR3 comprises 16 residues. The germline CDR1 and CDR2 sequences are SEHNR and FQNEAQ (reference sequence). The ends were cut back, 1 base at V and 0 bases at J, with 9 bases in the middle. The CDR3 region is CASSLVGITTNEKLFF. CDR3 DNA sequence: TGTGCCAGCAGCTTAGTCGGGATAACAACTAATGAAAAACTGTTTTTT.

Of note for this clonotype: One end of the junction is discordant with germline, which a read error may explain. The CDR3 bases are TGCGCCAGCAGTTTGGCTTCGGGGTTAGATAATTCACCCCTCCACTTT. Amino acids: CASSLASGLDNSPLHF. The chain couples TRBV5-1 to TRBJ1-6; D gene unclear. Per the germline V gene, CDR1 is SGHRS and CDR2 is YFSETQ. The CDR3 sequence is 16 residues long.

The chain has TRBV11-1 and TRBJ2-3; D is ambiguous. V dropped 5 bases and J dropped 7 bases, with 13 bases sitting between them. Germline CDR1 and CDR2: SGHAT and FQDESV (reference sequence). The CDR3 totals 13 residues. CDR3 amino acids: CASSPSQRHTQYF. In DNA form, the CDR3 reads TGTGCCAGCAGCCCGAGCCAGCGCCATACGCAGTATTTT.

The V call is TRBV20-1, the J call TRBJ2-3; D ambiguous. The V gene lost 1 base and the J gene lost 5 bases, with 13 bases spanning the gap. Germline V CDR1 and CDR2: DFQATT, SNEGSKA (reference sequence). This CDR3 has 14 amino acids. The CDR3 DNA follows: TGCAGTGCTAGAGGGGGAATCCCAGGAGATACGCAGTATTTT. It codes for CSARGGIPGDTQYF.

This clonotype showed up just a few times. The chain couples TRBV18 to TRBJ1-1, with no clear D. This CDR3 comprises 14 residues. V lost 3 bases and J 5 bases, leaving 13 bases between the germline ends. The germline V gene encodes CDR1 KGHSH and CDR2 LQKENI. Here the CDR3 DNA reads TGTGCCAGCTCACCGGACCTGGAGTATACTGAAGCTTTCTTT. It specifies CASSPDLEYTEAFF. Looking up the rest from reference TRBV18 and TRBJ1-1 gives the full variable domain: NAGVMQNPRHLVRRRGQEARLRCSPMKGHSHVYWYRQLPEEGLKFMVYLQKENIIDESGMPKERFSAEFPKEGPSILRIQQVVRGDSAAYFCASSPDLEYTEAFFGQGTRLTVV.

Notes on this clonotype: A read error may account for a junction end that differs from germline. The genes are TRBV12-3 or TRBV12-4 and TRBJ2-1, with 9 bases fitting TRBD2. The CDR3 contains 15 residues. The CDR3 here is CASSIAGALHNEQFF. The DNA for the CDR3 is TGTGCCAGCAGTATAGCGGGGGCGCTCCACAATGAGCAGTTCTTC.

The DNA for the CDR3 is TGTGCCAGCAGCTTAGCCAGGGGGAGTGAAAAACTGTTTTTT. Translating gives CASSLARGSEKLFF. The chain is built from TRBV7-2 and TRBJ1-4; 7 bases align to TRBD1. The CDR3 is made up of 14 amino acids. V lost 0 bases, J lost 7 bases, and 2 bases stayed unmatched. Germline V gene sequence: CDR1 SGHTA, CDR2 FQGNSA.

The V and J genes are TRBV10-3 and TRBJ1-2, with 8 bases matching TRBD1. V lost 3 bases, J lost 4 bases, and 7 bases stayed unmatched. The CDR3 length is 15 residues. Germline V lookup: CDR1 ENHRY, CDR2 SYGVKD. CDR3 amino acids: CAISDQDRGGYGYTF. The CDR3 region has the DNA TGTGCCATCAGTGACCAAGACAGGGGAGGCTATGGCTACACCTTC.

This clonotype occurred a few times. J is TRBJ2-5 and V is TRBV18; possible D gene TRBD1, 6 bases. The CDR3 is 13 amino acids. V lost 2 bases and J 5 bases, leaving 9 bases between the germline ends. Germline values: CDR1 KGHSH, CDR2 LQKENI. CDR3 sequence reads: CASSPEGVETQYF. DNA of the CDR3: TGTGCCAGCTCACCAGAGGGGGTGGAGACCCAGTACTTC. Full variable domain (outside the CDR3, taken from reference TRBV18 and TRBJ2-5): NAGVMQNPRHLVRRRGQEARLRCSPMKGHSHVYWYRQLPEEGLKFMVYLQKENIIDESGMPKERFSAEFPKEGPSILRIQQVVRGDSAAYFCASSPEGVETQYFGPGTRLLVL.

This rearrangement joins TRBV6-6 to TRBJ2-7, with 9 bases fitting TRBD2. The CDR3 covers 15 residues. CDR1 and CDR2 from the germline V gene are MNHNY and SVGAGI (reference sequence). Unmatched junction bases numbered 6, after V lost 2 bases and J lost 4 bases. In DNA, the CDR3 is TGTGCCAGCAGTTACGTTGTAGCGGGGGAATACGAGCAGTACTTC. It codes for CASSYVVAGEYEQYF.